This TCR beta chain was sequenced during a study of beta chain features in type 1 diabetes (dated by TCRdb to 2016 to 2019). In terms of the full investigation: Patients and healthy donors did not differ in mean age, gender distribution, total cell number or subset yield. A total of about 99,000,000 sorted cells were examined across all samples, and RNA yield correlated strongly with the number of cells per subset. Regulatory and stem cell-like memory subsets were obtained from only 8 patients and about 8 healthy donors, while naive and central memory subsets were obtained from all 28 donors. The study compared TCRB repertoires of sorted circulating CD4+ T cell subsets between recently diagnosed type 1 diabetes patients and matched healthy donors. The investigation overall reported the following: At VDJ recombination sites, type 1 diabetes patients had fewer insertions and more deleted nucleotides, which implies abnormalities in thymic rearrangement. Because cDNA rather than genomic DNA was sequenced, highly expressing activated cells could have been over-represented, although no difference in activation and CD3 levels was found between groups. HLA sub-analyses involved small numbers of individuals, so any influence of HLA type on TCRB rearrangement remained unresolved. The naive, central memory and regulatory TCRB repertoires appeared to resemble one another more closely among patients than among healthy donors. PCR might favor shorter templates, but patient and control samples were amplified and corrected together, so any skew would affect both groups equally. In all four CD4+ subsets, TCRB CDR3 length was moderately but significantly shorter in type 1 diabetes patients.

All of the isolated RNA was reverse transcribed with the High Capacity cDNA Reverse Transcription Kit, so expressed TCRB transcripts were sequenced. Naive, central memory and regulatory T cell samples underwent deep immunoSEQ sequencing, averaging about 3.5 million total reads per sample. Sorted cells were lysed in RLT buffer, and RNA was extracted using DNase-treated RNeasy Micro or Mini kits according to cell number. To prevent cross-contamination, each cell subset was processed individually, whereas patient and healthy donor samples were processed jointly. The immunoSEQ multiplex PCR was used to amplify TCRB sequences from cDNA, yielding 87-bp fragments that span the CDR3 region. Sequencing of the amplicons was done on the Illumina HiSeq platform. Regarding the original processing steps: Synthetic template baselines were used to correct PCR bias computationally, reads within Hamming distance 2 were collapsed, and singletons that could not be merged were discarded. Reads were aligned against IMGT so that V, D and J genes, CDR3 length and insertions or deletions at six rearrangement sites could be assigned. Within each subset, clonotype counts were normalized to the number of sorted cells before true diversity and Gini coefficients were calculated with the tcR R package. The overlap coefficient, calculated on TCRB nucleotide sequences, was used to measure repertoire sharing. TCRdb obtained this table from immuneACCESS and retained in-frame rearrangements with V and J assigned. These tables miss some clones; where compared with another copy, unresolved V genes account for less than half of the shortfall, and the remainder is unexplained. The V and J calls and clone size are taken from that table; D and trimming were inferred from the DNA. The sample contains some 140,000 clones, about 8.7% of them found a single time. The top ten clonotypes cover approximately 0.68% of the sample.

Concerning this clone itself: It lacks a known antigen. No base-level quality is on record; no much larger clone is a single base apart.

According to the germline V gene, CDR1 reads MNHNS and CDR2 reads SASEGT. Trimming takes 10 bases off V and 3 bases off J; junction bases not matched to a gene: 7. Measured from the cysteine to the phenylalanine, the CDR3 is 14 residues long. This entry keeps only the CDR3 DNA: 42 bases, framed from base 1. From each donor, a single peripheral blood sample of about 110 mL on average was drawn into heparinised tubes. Using a panel that included CD45RO, CCR7, CD25, CD127, CD95 and CD27, naive, central memory, regulatory and stem cell-like memory CD4+ T cells were sorted on a BD FACSAria II. A purity above 98% was achieved for all sorted populations. PBMCs were isolated immediately by Lymphoprep density gradient centrifugation and stained directly without culture. Samples were stained and sorted in pairs, with one healthy donor and one patient per experiment, so that batch effects were minimized.

The material sequenced was central memory CD4+ T cells from blood. The TCR was taken from a man between 18 and 35 years old in good health. In this chain, TRBV6-1 is recombined with TRBJ1-4; 8 central bases correspond to TRBD1. The CDR3 reads as follows: CATEYRGSNEKLFF. The DNA sequence reads TGTGCCACCGAATACAGGGGGTCTAATGAAAAACTGTTTTTT.